The present entry profiles one T cell receptor (beta chain) with its context. Produced via immunoSEQ multiplex PCR; TCRdb's table is partial and in-frame only. This table holds 15,000 to 20,000 clones, 75% to 90% found once. The germline CDR1 and CDR2 sequences are LNHDA and SQIVND (reference sequence). Trimming took 7 bases from V and 6 from J; bases not matched to a gene: 9. The CDR3 contains 15 residues. This sample stems from a study of T cell changes during pregnancy in multiple sclerosis. V gene TRBV19 combines with J gene TRBJ2-3; 11 bases map to TRBD2. This receptor was obtained from a female donor in good health, enrolled as a control in a pregnancy study. This sample comprised CD8+ T cells from peripheral blood mononuclear cells, obtained after pregnancy. This chain's CDR3 is CASKAGLAVADTQYF. CDR3 nucleotide sequence: TGTGCCAGTAAGGCGGGACTAGCGGTAGCGGATACGCAGTATTTT.